Following are 11 T cell receptor beta chains from one sample sequenced in a study of blood T cell repertoires in COVID-19. This table comes from immunoSEQ multiplex PCR, and its TCRdb copy is limited to in-frame clones, with some not included. The data hold 200,000 to 250,000 clones, with 84% observed a single time. Specimen: PBMCs or T cells enriched from blood (not recorded which). The receptors stem from a woman between 40 and 50 years old who had recovered from COVID-19.

The chain links TRBV2 to TRBJ2-7; 9 nucleotides agree with TRBD2. The CDR3 contains 14 residues. V dropped 7 bases and J dropped 5; count of bases not matched to a gene: 9. Germline CDR1 is SNHLY and CDR2 is FYNNEI. CDR3 loop: CASNRGLAPHEQYF. CDR3 sequence (DNA): TGTGCCAGCAATAGGGGACTAGCTCCCCACGAGCAGTACTTC.

The chain carries TRBV18 and TRBJ2-2; perhaps TRBD1 as D (6 bases). V was pared by 3 bases and J by 1 base, with 15 bases between. The germline V gene has CDR1 KGHSH and CDR2 LQKENI. This CDR3 comprises 17 residues. CDR3 sequence (DNA): TGTGCCAGCTCACCGTCAGCCACAGGGAGGAACACCGGGGAGCTGTTTTTT. Its translation: CASSPSATGRNTGELFF.

This clone has a single count. The chain is built from TRBV5-4 and TRBJ2-3; 9 bases match TRBD1. Germline V gene lookup returns CDR1 SGHNT and CDR2 YYREEE (reference sequence). The CDR3 spans 16 residues. Trimming at V came to 0 bases and at J to 1 base, leaving 3 bases not matched to a gene. The CDR3 sequence is CASSLGGTGRTDTQYF. As DNA, the CDR3 is TGTGCCAGCAGCTTGGGGGGGACAGGGCGCACAGATACGCAGTATTTT.

The chain has TRBV19 and TRBJ2-2; D uncertain. The V end was cut by 4 bases, the J end by 4 bases, with 13 bases between. Germline loops: CDR1 LNHDA, CDR2 SQIVND (reference sequence). There are 15 residues in the CDR3. Here the CDR3 reads CASSKAGPFTGELFF. The CDR3 coding sequence is TGTGCCAGTAGTAAGGCAGGTCCTTTCACCGGGGAGCTGTTTTTT.

The J gene is TRBJ1-2, the V gene TRBV28; D not certain. Looked up from germline, CDR1 is MDHEN and CDR2 is SYDVKM. Deletions cut 2 bases from V and 3 bases from J, with 13 bases between. The CDR3 runs to 15 residues. This chain's CDR3 is CASSLEARSYYGYTF. The DNA for the CDR3 is TGTGCCAGCAGTTTAGAGGCCAGATCCTACTATGGCTACACCTTC.

The chain joins TRBV5-1 to TRBJ2-1, with 11 nucleotides matching TRBD2. This CDR3 is 17 amino acids long. With V trimmed by 3 bases and J by 8 bases, 13 bases remained unmatched. The germline gives CDR1 SGHRS, CDR2 YFSETQ. In nucleotides, the CDR3 is TGCGCCAGCAGCTCCCCCCCGACTAGCGGGATCTCCGATGAGCAGTTCTTC. This encodes CASSSPPTSGISDEQFF.

The V and J genes are TRBV4-1 and TRBJ2-1; D perhaps matches TRBD2 (6 bases). Per the germline V gene, CDR1 is MGHRA and CDR2 is YSYEKL. V was pared by 4 bases and J by 5 bases, with 15 bases between. This CDR3 region has 15 residues. For the CDR3, the DNA is TGCGCCAGCAGCCTGGTTCTTCTAGCGCACAATGAGCAGTTCTTC. It specifies CASSLVLLAHNEQFF.

CDR3 DNA: TGTGCCAGCAGTCCGGGCACTAGCGGGAGATCAGATACGCAGTATTTT. As protein: CASSPGTSGRSDTQYF. This chain connects TRBV7-9 to TRBJ2-3; 11 nucleotides match TRBD2. Losses at the gene ends were 6 bases for V and 4 bases for J; bases not matched to a gene: 9. Germline V lookup: CDR1 SEHNR, CDR2 FQNEAQ (reference sequence). This CDR3 has 16 amino acids. Combining the CDR3 with reference TRBV7-9 and TRBJ2-3 gives the whole variable domain DTGVSQNPRHKITKRGQNVTFRCDPISEHNRLYWYRQTLGQGPEFLTYFQNEAQLEKSRLLSDRFSAERPKGSFSTLEIQRTEQGDSAMYLCASSPGTSGRSDTQYFGPGTRLTVL.

In its sample, this clone was seen many times. This CDR3 reads CASSSGGKGGYTF. In nucleotides, the CDR3 is TGTGCCAGCAGTTCAGGGGGAAAAGGAGGCTACACCTTC. The V call is TRBV27, the J call TRBJ1-2; 7 nucleotides match TRBD1. Trimming took 4 bases from V and 8 from J; bases not matched to a gene: 7. The CDR3 extends over 13 amino acids. The germline V gene encodes CDR1 MNHEY and CDR2 SMNVEV (reference sequence).

The chain recombines TRBV7-2 with TRBJ2-5; TRBD2 aligns across 8 bases. V shed 0 bases and J 1 base; nucleotides not matched to a gene: 4. The germline CDR1 and CDR2 sequences are SGHTA and FQGNSA. The CDR3 has 16 amino acids. CDR3 sequence: CASSLAVLAGQETQYF. In DNA form, the CDR3 reads TGTGCCAGCAGCTTAGCCGTGCTAGCGGGCCAAGAGACCCAGTACTTC.

This chain links TRBV18 with TRBJ1-2, with D tentatively TRBD1 (6 bases). The CDR3 runs 14 residues. The ends were cut back, 3 bases at V and 5 bases at J, with 13 bases in the middle. CDR1 and CDR2 (germline): KGHSH, LQKENI. The chain's CDR3 is CASSPSGTLYGYTF. The CDR3 DNA reads TGTGCCAGCTCACCCTCCGGGACACTGTATGGCTACACCTTC.